This entry concerns a single TCR beta chain. What this receptor recognizes is not known. It has no much larger one-base neighbor in the sample; base qualities were not kept. CDR1 MDHEN and CDR2 SYDVKM are derived from the germline V gene. V is pruned by 6 bases and J by 0 bases, leaving 3 bases of the junction without a gene match. The CDR3, cysteine through phenylalanine, is 14 amino acids long. CDR3 DNA only is kept here, 42 bases in frame from base 1. Each collaborating institution followed its own protocols to collect whole blood in K2EDTA tubes. For TCRbeta analysis, collaborators shipped samples as frozen whole blood, isolated PBMCs, or DNA extracted from either of those sample types. These data belong to a study of blood T cell repertoires in COVID-19 (dated by TCRdb to between 2020 and 2021). Study-wide context: Samples covering the acute and convalescent phases of COVID-19 were provided by collaborators in the United States, Italy and Spain. Where available, HLA class I and class II types were taken from metadata supplied by the sample provider and were not determined by assay-based typing. Nearly every sample came with metadata listing a de-identified subject ID, COVID-19 status, age in years and sex. The repertoires were released in a freely available public database meant as a resource for research on the immune response to SARS-CoV-2. The material from the prospective study consisted of cDNA or gDNA derived from T cells, B-cell-depleted T cells, or PBMCs. The samples were drawn from the first 160 participants of the ongoing ImmuneRACE study and from 1,254 subjects provided by 6 global collaborators. Subjects who had been exposed to COVID-19, were actively infected with it, or had recovered from it provided the deeply sampled blood TCRbeta repertoires that made up the dataset.

Broad study findings and their caveats: How much clinical and demographic metadata was included differed by source and by participant, and the metadata was provided uncurated.

The immunoSEQ Assay, a bias-controlled multiplex PCR, was used to amplify TCRbeta CDR3 regions from genomic DNA. Regarding the original processing steps: Nucleated cell counts per sample were estimated from amplification of reference gene primers within the assay. To quantify the absolute abundance of each unique TCRbeta CDR3 rearrangement, sequence reads were collapsed and filtered. Productive Simpson clonality was computed per sample as the square root of Simpson's diversity index over productive rearrangements. Held by TCRdb, this immuneACCESS table contains in-frame sequences only and omits some clones. Under half of the omission traces to an unresolved V gene where checked; the cause of the rest is unknown. V, J and clone size reflect that table, while D and trimming were determined from the DNA. The sample has 95,000 to 130,000 clones on record, 90% of them singletons. The ten most abundant clones make up 1.8% of the sample.

The chain employs TRBV28 and TRBJ2-7; 9 bases in the junction line up with TRBD2. The specimen was peripheral blood. The sequence derives from a human donor with active COVID-19. The donor label of this sample is uncertain. This receptor has the CDR3 CASSVLAGSYEQYF. The DNA sequence follows: TGTGCCAGCAGCGTACTAGCGGGCTCCTACGAGCAGTACTTC.